Below are 21 T cell receptor beta chains sequenced from a single sample in a study of Tregs in tolerant kidney transplant recipients. The data were produced by immunoSEQ multiplex PCR, yet TCRdb's version contains in-frame clones alone and is incomplete. The sample includes 40,000 to 50,000 clones, roughly nine tenths seen only once; the top ten take 0.55% to 0.75%. The sample comprised Tregs from blood. These receptors originate from a human donor in good health.

The rearrangement joins TRBV5-1 to TRBJ2-5, with 11 bases lining up with TRBD2. V gave up 4 bases and J gave up 4 bases; unmatched junction bases: 12. CDR3 length equals 17 residues. Germline CDR1 and CDR2: SGHRS and YFSETQ. The CDR3 spells CASSPRSGLAGGETQYF. The DNA for the CDR3 is TGCGCCAGCAGCCCAAGGTCGGGGCTAGCGGGAGGAGAGACCCAGTACTTC.

The V call is TRBV9, the J call TRBJ2-1; TRBD2 matches 7 bases. The CDR3 has 15 residues. CDR1 and CDR2 (germline): SGDLS, YYNGEE. V was clipped by 4 bases and J by 3 bases; unmatched bases: 7. CDR3 residues: CASSTSGGFYNEQFF. In nucleotides, the CDR3 is TGTGCCAGCAGCACTTCGGGGGGATTCTACAATGAGCAGTTCTTC.

The V gene is TRBV29-1, the J gene TRBJ1-2, with 11 positions matching TRBD1. V gave up 4 bases and J gave up 2 bases; unmatched junction bases: 6. Looked up from germline, CDR1 is SQVTM and CDR2 is ANQGSEA. There are 15 residues in the CDR3. The CDR3 sequence: CSVGTGGIFNYGYTF. In DNA, the CDR3 is TGCAGCGTTGGGACAGGGGGCATTTTCAACTATGGCTACACCTTC.

This chain uses TRBV29-1 with TRBJ1-6, with TRBD1 matching over 7 bases. This CDR3 is built from 14 residues. Germline loops: CDR1 SQVTM, CDR2 ANQGSEA. J gave up 7 bases and V 5 bases, and 8 bases lay outside the gene matches. The CDR3 reads CSVSVGQANSPLHF. As DNA, the CDR3 is TGCAGCGTTTCGGTAGGACAGGCCAATTCACCCCTCCACTTT.

The chain has TRBV7-9 and TRBJ1-2; 8 positions match TRBD1. The germline V gene has CDR1 SEHNR and CDR2 FQNEAQ (reference sequence). The CDR3 covers 17 residues. With 3 bases clipped from V and 2 bases from J, the junction kept 11 bases outside the gene matches. The CDR3 protein is CASSFGSWDRPNYGYTF. The CDR3 region has the DNA TGTGCCAGCAGCTTCGGGAGTTGGGACAGGCCCAACTATGGCTACACCTTC. Full variable domain (remainder filled in from reference TRBV7-9 and TRBJ1-2): DTGVSQNPRHKITKRGQNVTFRCDPISEHNRLYWYRQTLGQGPEFLTYFQNEAQLEKSRLLSDRFSAERPKGSFSTLEIQRTEQGDSAMYLCASSFGSWDRPNYGYTFGSGTRLTVV.

The V and J genes are TRBV9 and TRBJ2-7; D possibly corresponds to TRBD1 (6 bases). Between the trimmed V and J ends, which lost 4 bases and 4 bases, there was a span of 15 bases. Germline V gives CDR1 SGDLS, CDR2 YYNGEE. The CDR3 is 14 amino acids. CDR3 nucleotide sequence: TGTGCCAGCAGCCCCGGCAGGGGCTGGTACGAGCAGTACTTC. Protein sequence: CASSPGRGWYEQYF.

CDR3 in amino acids: CASSLDRENTGELFF. For the CDR3, the DNA is TGTGCCAGCAGCTTAGACAGGGAGAACACCGGGGAGCTGTTTTTT. This sequence joins TRBV11-3 and TRBJ2-2; possibly TRBD1 for D (5 bases). Trimming shortened V by 0 bases and J by 1 base, and 6 bases separated the two germline ends. Germline CDR1 is SGHNT and CDR2 is YENEEA. The CDR3 runs 15 residues.

The chain combines TRBV10-3 with TRBJ1-4, with TRBD1 matching 7 bases. The CDR3 sequence is 13 residues long. V trimming: 5 bases; J trimming: 12 bases; junction bases outside the gene matches: 9. Germline assignment: CDR1 ENHRY and CDR2 SYGVKD. The CDR3 DNA reads as TGTGCCATCAGTCTGACAGGGAGGGAAGAACTGTTTTTT. It specifies CAISLTGREELFF.

The chain has TRBV6-1 and TRBJ1-5; D remains unclear. This CDR3 has 14 amino acids. V dropped 8 bases and J dropped 3 bases, with 14 bases sitting between them. Germline CDR1 is MNHNS and CDR2 is SASEGT. This CDR3 is CASQMGPVNQPQHF. The CDR3 DNA sequence: TGTGCCAGCCAAATGGGCCCTGTCAATCAGCCCCAGCATTTT.

This clone has a handful of counts. The chain links TRBV18 to TRBJ1-5, with D unclear. Germline assignment: CDR1 KGHSH and CDR2 LQKENI. This CDR3 has 13 residues. Between the trimmed V and J ends, which lost 3 bases and 7 bases, there was a span of 10 bases. The CDR3 DNA is TGTGCCAGCTCACCTGGGGTCAAGCAGCCCCAGCATTTT. Its protein product is CASSPGVKQPQHF.

The V and J genes are TRBV5-4 and TRBJ2-2; 11 bases are shared with TRBD2. The CDR3 runs to 16 residues. Germline V gene lookup returns CDR1 SGHNT and CDR2 YYREEE (reference sequence). V shed 3 bases and J 6 bases; nucleotides not matched to a gene: 7. The CDR3 DNA reads TGTGCCAGCAGCTCAAAGACTAGCGGGGACGCCGGGGAGCTGTTTTTT. Its translation: CASSSKTSGDAGELFF.

This rearrangement joins TRBV2 to TRBJ1-5, with D perhaps TRBD1 (6 bases). Trimming shortened V by 1 base and J by 6 bases, and 13 bases separated the two germline ends. Germline assignment: CDR1 SNHLY and CDR2 FYNNEI. This CDR3 has 15 residues. CDR3 in DNA: TGTGCCAGCAGTGAAGAAGGGGGATCGGGTCAGCCCCAGCATTTT. Its translation is CASSEEGGSGQPQHF.

The chain uses TRBV10-3 and TRBJ1-1; tentative D call: TRBD1 (5 bases). This CDR3 comprises 13 residues. V was clipped by 2 bases and J by 7 bases, with 11 bases between them. Germline V gene lookup returns CDR1 ENHRY and CDR2 SYGVKD. CDR3 in DNA: TGTGCCATCAGTGAGCCGGGACGTTATGAAGCTTTCTTT. Amino acids: CAISEPGRYEAFF.

This rearrangement joins TRBV5-1 to TRBJ1-5, with D uncertain. The CDR3 runs to 13 residues. Germline V gives CDR1 SGHRS, CDR2 YFSETQ. V lost 0 bases and J lost 6, with 7 bases in between. CDR3: CASSLEPLQPQHF. The CDR3 DNA follows: TGCGCCAGCAGCTTGGAGCCCCTTCAGCCCCAGCATTTT.

The chain carries TRBV5-5 and TRBJ2-2; no reliable D call. The V gene's germline CDR1 is SGHKS and CDR2 YYEKEE (reference sequence). This CDR3 has 15 amino acids. The germline V and J ends were trimmed by 0 bases and 5 bases, with 11 bases remaining between them. The CDR3 spells CASSLGSMGTGELFF. The DNA for the CDR3 is TGTGCCAGCAGCTTGGGATCGATGGGTACCGGGGAGCTGTTTTTT.

The chain joins TRBV30 to TRBJ2-3, with TRBD1 matching 8 bases. Per germline, CDR1 GTSNPN and CDR2 SVGIG (reference sequence). V trimming: 5 bases; J trimming: 3 bases; junction bases outside the gene matches: 13. The CDR3 loop spans 16 amino acids. As DNA, the CDR3 is TGTGCCTGGTTCAGGACAGGGCTCGGCGGGACAGATACGCAGTATTTT. Its protein product is CAWFRTGLGGTDTQYF.

This clone has just one count. The chain combines TRBV11-2 with TRBJ2-3; 8 positions agree with TRBD1. The V gene end was trimmed by 1 base and the J gene end by 6 bases; junction bases not matched to a gene: 15. Per germline, CDR1 SGHAT and CDR2 FQNNGV. This CDR3 has 18 amino acids. The CDR3 DNA follows: TGTGCCAGCAGCTTAGGGGACAGGTACCCAATTAGTAGGGATACGCAGTATTTT. Its translation: CASSLGDRYPISRDTQYF. Supplemented by reference TRBV11-2 and TRBJ2-3, the full variable domain reads EAGVAQSPRYKIIEKRQSVAFWCNPISGHATLYWYQQILGQGPKLLIQFQNNGVVDDSQLPKDRFSAERLKGVDSTLKIQPAKLEDSAVYLCASSLGDRYPISRDTQYFGPGTRLTVL.

The gene calls are TRBV15 and TRBJ2-1; D is unclear. The V and J ends lost 2 bases and 9 bases respectively, with 17 bases between them. CDR3 size: 15 residues. Germline V CDR1 and CDR2: LNHNV, YYDKDF (reference sequence). DNA of the CDR3: TGTGCCACCAGCAGACCCAGCCTCCCTATGGGTGAGCAGTTCTTC. This translates into CATSRPSLPMGEQFF.

V gene TRBV5-1 combines with J gene TRBJ2-5; 10 bases are shared with TRBD1. Matching the DNA end better, TRBJ2-7 makes the J call doubtful. Per the germline V gene, CDR1 is SGHRS and CDR2 is YFSETQ. The CDR3 extends over 16 amino acids. CDR3 DNA sequence: TGCGCCAGCAGCTTGATTAATGACAGGGGGCTCTACGAGCAGTACTTC. This codes for CASSLINDRGLYEQYF.

CDR3 nucleotide sequence: TGTGCCAGTAGTCGGGCCCTAACAAATCAGCCCCAGCATTTT. Translation gives CASSRALTNQPQHF. V is TRBV19 and J is TRBJ1-5, with D unresolved. V lost 5 bases and J 4 bases, leaving 12 bases between the germline ends. The CDR3 has 14 residues. Germline CDR1 LNHDA, CDR2 SQIVND (reference sequence).

This clone was observed once. This sequence joins TRBV21-1 and TRBJ2-7. TRBV21-1 is an annotated pseudogene. The CDR3 loop spans 12 amino acids. CDR3 residues: CASSSRPYEQYF. The CDR3, as DNA: TGTGCCAGCTCATCCCGACCTTACGAGCAGTACTTC.